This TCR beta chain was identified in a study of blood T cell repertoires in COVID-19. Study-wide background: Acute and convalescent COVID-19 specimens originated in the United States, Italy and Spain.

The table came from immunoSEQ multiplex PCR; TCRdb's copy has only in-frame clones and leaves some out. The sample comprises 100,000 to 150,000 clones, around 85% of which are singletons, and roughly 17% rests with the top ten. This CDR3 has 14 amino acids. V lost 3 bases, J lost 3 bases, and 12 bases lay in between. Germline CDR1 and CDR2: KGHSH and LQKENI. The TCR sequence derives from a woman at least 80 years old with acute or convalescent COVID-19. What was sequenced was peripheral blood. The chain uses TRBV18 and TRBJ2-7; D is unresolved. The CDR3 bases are TGTGCCAGCTCACCCTCCAACAGTATCTACGAGCAGTACTTC. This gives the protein CASSPSNSIYEQYF.